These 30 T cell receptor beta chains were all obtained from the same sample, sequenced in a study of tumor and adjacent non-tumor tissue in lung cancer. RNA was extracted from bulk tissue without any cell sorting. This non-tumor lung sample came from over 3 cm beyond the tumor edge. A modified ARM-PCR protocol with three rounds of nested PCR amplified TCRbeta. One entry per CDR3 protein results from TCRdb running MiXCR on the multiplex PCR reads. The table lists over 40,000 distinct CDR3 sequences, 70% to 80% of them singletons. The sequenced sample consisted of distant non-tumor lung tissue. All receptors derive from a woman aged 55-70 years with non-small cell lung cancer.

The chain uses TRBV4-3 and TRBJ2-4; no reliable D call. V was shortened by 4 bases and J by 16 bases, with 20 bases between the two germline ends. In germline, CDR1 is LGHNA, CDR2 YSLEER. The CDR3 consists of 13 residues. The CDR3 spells CASSPSIQNIHYF. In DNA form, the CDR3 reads TGCGCCAGCAGCCCCAGTATCCAAAACATCCACTACTTC.

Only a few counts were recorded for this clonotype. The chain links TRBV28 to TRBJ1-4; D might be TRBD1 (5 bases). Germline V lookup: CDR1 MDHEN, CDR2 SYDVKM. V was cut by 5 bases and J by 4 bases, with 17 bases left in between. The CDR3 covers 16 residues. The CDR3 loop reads CASSHLDSFFNEKLFF. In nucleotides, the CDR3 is TGTGCCAGCAGTCATTTAGACAGCTTCTTTAATGAAAAACTGTTTTTT. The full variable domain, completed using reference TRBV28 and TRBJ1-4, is DVKVTQSSRYLVKRTGEKVFLECVQDMDHENMFWYRQDPGLGLRLIYFSYDVKMKEKGDIPEGYSVSREKKERFSLILESASTNQTSMYLCASSHLDSFFNEKLFFGSGTQLSVL.

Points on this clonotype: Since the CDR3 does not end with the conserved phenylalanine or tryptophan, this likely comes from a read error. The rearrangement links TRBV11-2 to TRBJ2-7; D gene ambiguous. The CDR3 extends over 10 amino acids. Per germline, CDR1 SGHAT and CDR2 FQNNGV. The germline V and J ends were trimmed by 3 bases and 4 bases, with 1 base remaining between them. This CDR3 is CASSFYEQYY. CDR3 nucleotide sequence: TGTGCCAGCAGCTTTTACGAGCAGTACTAC.

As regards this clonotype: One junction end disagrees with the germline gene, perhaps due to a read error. CDR3 DNA: TGTGCCAGCAGCCTTTCTGCAACTAATGAAAAACTACTTTTT. It codes for CASSLSATNEKLLF. The chain has TRBV11-2 and TRBJ1-4; D call uncertain. There are 14 residues in the CDR3. The germline V gene encodes CDR1 SGHAT and CDR2 FQNNGV. Looking up the rest from reference TRBV11-2 and TRBJ1-4 gives the full variable domain: EAGVAQSPRYKIIEKRQSVAFWCNPISGHATLYWYQQILGQGPKLLIQFQNNGVVDDSQLPKDRFSAERLKGVDSTLKIQPAKLEDSAVYLCASSLSATNEKLLFGSGTQLSVL.

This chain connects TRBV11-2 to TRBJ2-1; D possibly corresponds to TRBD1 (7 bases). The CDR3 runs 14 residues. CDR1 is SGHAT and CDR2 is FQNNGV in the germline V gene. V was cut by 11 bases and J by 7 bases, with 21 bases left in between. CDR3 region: CADRPTAGGNEQFF. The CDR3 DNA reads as TGTGCCGACAGGCCCACGGCAGGGGGGAATGAGCAGTTCTTC.

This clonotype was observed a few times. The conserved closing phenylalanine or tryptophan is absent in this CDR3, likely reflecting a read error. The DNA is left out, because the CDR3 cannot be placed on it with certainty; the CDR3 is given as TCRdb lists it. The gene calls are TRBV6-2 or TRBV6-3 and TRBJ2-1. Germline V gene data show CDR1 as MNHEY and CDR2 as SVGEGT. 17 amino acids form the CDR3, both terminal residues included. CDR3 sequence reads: CASSYDDVRQWNNEQFS.

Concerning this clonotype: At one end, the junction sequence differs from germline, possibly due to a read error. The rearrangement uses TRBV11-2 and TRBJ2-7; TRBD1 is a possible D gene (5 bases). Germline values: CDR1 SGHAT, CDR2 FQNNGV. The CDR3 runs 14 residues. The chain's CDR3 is CAGSWGRRGYGQYF. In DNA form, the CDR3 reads TGTGCCGGCAGTTGGGGCCGCAGAGGATACGGGCAGTACTTC. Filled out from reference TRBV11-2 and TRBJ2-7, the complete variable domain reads EAGVAQSPRYKIIEKRQSVAFWCNPISGHATLYWYQQILGQGPKLLIQFQNNGVVDDSQLPKDRFSAERLKGVDSTLKIQPAKLEDSAVYLCAGSWGRRGYGQYFGPGTRLTVT.

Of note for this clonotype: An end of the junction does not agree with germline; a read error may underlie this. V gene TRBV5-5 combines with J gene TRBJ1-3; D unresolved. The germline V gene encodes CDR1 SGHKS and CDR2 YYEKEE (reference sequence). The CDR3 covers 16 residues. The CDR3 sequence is CASSLGSTASGNTVYF. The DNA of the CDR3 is TGTGCCAGCAGCCTGGGATCGACTGCCTCTGGAAACACCGTATATTTT.

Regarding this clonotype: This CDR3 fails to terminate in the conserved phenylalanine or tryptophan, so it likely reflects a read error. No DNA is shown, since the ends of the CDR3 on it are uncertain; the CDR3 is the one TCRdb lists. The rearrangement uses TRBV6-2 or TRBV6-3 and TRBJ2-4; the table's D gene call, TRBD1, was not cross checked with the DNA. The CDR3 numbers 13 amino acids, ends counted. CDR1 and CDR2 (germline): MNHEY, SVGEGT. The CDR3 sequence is CASSYDVQNIEYL.

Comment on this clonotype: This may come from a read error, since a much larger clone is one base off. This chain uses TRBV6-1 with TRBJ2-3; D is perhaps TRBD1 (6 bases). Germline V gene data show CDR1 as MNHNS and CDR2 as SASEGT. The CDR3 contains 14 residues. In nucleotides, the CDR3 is TGTGCCGGAAGTGGACAGTCAGGGGCAGATATGCAGTATTTT. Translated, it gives CAGSGQSGADMQYF.

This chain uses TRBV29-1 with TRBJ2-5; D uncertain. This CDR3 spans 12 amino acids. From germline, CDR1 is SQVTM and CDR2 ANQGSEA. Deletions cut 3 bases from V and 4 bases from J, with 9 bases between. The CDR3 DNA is TGCAGCGTTGATCCGGCTGGAGAGACCCAGTACTTC. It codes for CSVDPAGETQYF.

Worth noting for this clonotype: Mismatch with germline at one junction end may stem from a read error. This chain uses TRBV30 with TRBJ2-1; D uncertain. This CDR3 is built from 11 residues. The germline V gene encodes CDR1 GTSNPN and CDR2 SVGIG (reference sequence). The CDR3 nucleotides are TGTCCCTGGAGTGAAGGTGATGAGCAGTTCTTC. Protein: CPWSEGDEQFF.

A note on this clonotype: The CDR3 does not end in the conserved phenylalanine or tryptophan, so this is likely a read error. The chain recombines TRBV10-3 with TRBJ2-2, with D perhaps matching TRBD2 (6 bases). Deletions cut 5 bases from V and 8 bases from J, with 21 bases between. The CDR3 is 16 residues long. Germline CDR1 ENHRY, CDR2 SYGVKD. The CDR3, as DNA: TGTGCCATCAGTAAAACCGGGACTGAATCCTTGGGGGAGCTGTTTCTT. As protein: CAISKTGTESLGELFL.

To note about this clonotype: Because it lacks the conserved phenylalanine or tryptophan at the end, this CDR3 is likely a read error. The CDR3 coding sequence is TGCGCCAGCAGCCCAACTTCGGACAGTTACGAGCAGTACCTC. Its protein is CASSPTSDSYEQYL. The chain carries TRBV4-1 and TRBJ2-7; D perhaps matches TRBD1 (6 bases). CDR1 MGHRA and CDR2 YSYEKL come from the germline V gene. V lost 4 bases and J lost 4, with 14 bases in between. The CDR3 spans 14 residues.

The chain's CDR3 is CAWSVDKNTGELFF. As DNA, the CDR3 is TGTGCCTGGAGTGTAGACAAGAACACCGGGGAGCTGTTTTTT. The gene calls are TRBV30 and TRBJ2-2; the D is unclear. CDR3 size: 14 residues. Trimming stripped 0 bases from V and 1 base from J, with 6 bases between. The germline V gene has CDR1 GTSNPN and CDR2 SVGIG (reference sequence).

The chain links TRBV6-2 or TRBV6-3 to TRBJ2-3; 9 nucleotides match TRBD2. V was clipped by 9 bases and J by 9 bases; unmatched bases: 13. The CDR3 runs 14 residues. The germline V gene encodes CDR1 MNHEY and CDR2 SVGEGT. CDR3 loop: CASSDSSGMKTQYF. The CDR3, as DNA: TGTGCCAGTAGTGACTCTAGCGGGATGAAGACGCAGTATTTT.

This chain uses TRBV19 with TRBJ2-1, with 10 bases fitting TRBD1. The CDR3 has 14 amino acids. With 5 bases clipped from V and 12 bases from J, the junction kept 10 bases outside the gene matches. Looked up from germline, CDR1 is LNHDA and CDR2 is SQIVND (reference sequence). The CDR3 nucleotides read TGTGCCAGTAGTGCGCAGGGACAGGGGACGAGGCAGTTCTTC. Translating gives CASSAQGQGTRQFF.

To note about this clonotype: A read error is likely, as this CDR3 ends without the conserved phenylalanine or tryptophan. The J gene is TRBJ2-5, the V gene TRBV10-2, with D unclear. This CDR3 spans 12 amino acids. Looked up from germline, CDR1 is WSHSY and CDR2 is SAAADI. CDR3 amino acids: CASSHTGETQYI. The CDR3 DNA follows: TGTGCCAGCAGTCACACCGGGGAGACCCAGTACATC.

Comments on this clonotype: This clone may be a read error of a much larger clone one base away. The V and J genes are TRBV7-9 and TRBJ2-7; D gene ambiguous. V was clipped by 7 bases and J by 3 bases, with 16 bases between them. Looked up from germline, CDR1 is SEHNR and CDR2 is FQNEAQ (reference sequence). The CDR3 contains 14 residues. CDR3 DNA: TGTGCCAGCACACCACCACGGTGTCTCTACGAGCAGTACTTC. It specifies CASTPPRCLYEQYF.

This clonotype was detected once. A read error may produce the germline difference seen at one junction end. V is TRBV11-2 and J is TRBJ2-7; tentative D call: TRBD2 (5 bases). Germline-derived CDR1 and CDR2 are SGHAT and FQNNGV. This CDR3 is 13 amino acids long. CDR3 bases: TGTGCCAACAGCCAGGATCCCGCGGGCTCTGAGTACTTC. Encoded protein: CANSQDPAGSEYF.

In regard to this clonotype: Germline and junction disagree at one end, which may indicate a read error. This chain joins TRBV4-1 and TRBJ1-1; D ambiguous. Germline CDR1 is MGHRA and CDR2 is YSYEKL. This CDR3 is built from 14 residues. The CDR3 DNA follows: TGCGCCAACAGCCAACCTATCATCCACACCGAAGCTTTCTTT. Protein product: CANSQPIIHTEAFF.

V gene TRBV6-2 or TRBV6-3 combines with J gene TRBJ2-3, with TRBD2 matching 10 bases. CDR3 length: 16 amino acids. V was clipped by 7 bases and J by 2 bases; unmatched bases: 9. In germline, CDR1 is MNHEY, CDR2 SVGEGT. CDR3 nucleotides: TGTGCCAGCACCTTCGATAGCGGGGGGCACACAGATACGCAGTATTTT. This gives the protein CASTFDSGGHTDTQYF.

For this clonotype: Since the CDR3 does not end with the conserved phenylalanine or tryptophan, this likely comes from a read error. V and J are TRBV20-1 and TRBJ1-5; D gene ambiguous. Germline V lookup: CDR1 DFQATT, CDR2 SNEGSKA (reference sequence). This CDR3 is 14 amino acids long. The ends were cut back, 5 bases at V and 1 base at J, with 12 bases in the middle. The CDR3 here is CSAVPVFSNQPQHI. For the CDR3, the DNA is TGCAGTGCTGTCCCCGTGTTCAGCAATCAGCCCCAGCATATT.

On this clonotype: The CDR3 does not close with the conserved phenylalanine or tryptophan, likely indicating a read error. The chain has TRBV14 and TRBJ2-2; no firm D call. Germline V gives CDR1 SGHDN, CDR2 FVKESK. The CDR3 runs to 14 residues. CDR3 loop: CASCQTPNTGELFS. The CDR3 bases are TGTGCCAGCTGCCAGACCCCGAACACCGGGGAGCTGTTTTCT.

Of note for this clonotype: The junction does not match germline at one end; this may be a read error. The CDR3 spells CASSVYPNPNYGYTF. For the CDR3, the DNA is TGTGCCAGCAGCGTATACCCTAACCCTAACTATGGGTACACCTTC. V and J are TRBV6-5 and TRBJ1-2; D not certain. Germline V gene lookup returns CDR1 MNHEY and CDR2 SVGAGI. The CDR3 contains 15 residues.

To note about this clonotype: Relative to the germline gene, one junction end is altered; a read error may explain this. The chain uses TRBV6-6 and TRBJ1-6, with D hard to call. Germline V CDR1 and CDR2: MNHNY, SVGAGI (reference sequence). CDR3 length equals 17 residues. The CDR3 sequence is CVSSFEEESSYNPPLHF. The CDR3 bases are TGTGTCAGCAGTTTTGAAGAAGAGAGCTCCTATAATCCACCCCTCCACTTT.

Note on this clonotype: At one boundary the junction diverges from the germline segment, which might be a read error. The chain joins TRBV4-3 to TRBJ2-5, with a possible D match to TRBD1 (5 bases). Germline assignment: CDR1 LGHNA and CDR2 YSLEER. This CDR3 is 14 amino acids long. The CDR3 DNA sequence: TGCGCCAGCAGCCAACTGTGGGGCCAAGAGACTCAGTACTTC. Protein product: CASSQLWGQETQYF.

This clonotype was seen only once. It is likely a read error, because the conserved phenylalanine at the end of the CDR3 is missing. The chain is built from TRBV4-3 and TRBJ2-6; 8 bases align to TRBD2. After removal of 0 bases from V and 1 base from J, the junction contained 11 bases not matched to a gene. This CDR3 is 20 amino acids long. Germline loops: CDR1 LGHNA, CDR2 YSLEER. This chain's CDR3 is CASSQDGGGGIISGANVLTL. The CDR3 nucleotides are TGCGCCAGCAGCCAAGATGGGGGCGGGGGGATAATATCTGGGGCCAACGTCCTGACTTTA.

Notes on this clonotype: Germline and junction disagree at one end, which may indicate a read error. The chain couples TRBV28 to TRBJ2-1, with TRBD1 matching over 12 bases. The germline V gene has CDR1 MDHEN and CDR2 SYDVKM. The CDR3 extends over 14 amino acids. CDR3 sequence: CVSSKGTGGDEQFF. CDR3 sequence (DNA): TGTGTTAGCAGCAAGGGGACAGGGGGCGATGAACAGTTCTTC.

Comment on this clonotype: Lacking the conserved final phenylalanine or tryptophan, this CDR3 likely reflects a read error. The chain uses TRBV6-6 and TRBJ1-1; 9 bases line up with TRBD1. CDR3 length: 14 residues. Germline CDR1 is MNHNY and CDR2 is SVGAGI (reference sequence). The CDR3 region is CANSGQGRDTGAFI. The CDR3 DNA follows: TGTGCCAACAGCGGACAGGGGCGCGACACTGGAGCTTTCATT.